Listed here are 5 T cell receptor beta chains from one sample, sequenced in a study of cytomegalovirus exposure and HLA in healthy donors. With 60 Vbeta and 13 Jbeta primers, the PCR was carried out. The method was immunoSEQ multiplex PCR; TCRdb's version includes in-frame clones alone and lacks a portion of them. Here the sample spans about 87,000 clones, under 80% being singletons. Material for sequencing was PBMCs. These receptors came from a man aged 25 to 45 in good health and CMV-seropositive.

The V and J genes are TRBV2 and TRBJ2-1, with 7 nucleotides matching TRBD1. CDR1 and CDR2 (germline): SNHLY, FYNNEI. CDR3 size: 14 residues. Trimming removed 1 base from V and 6 bases from J; junction bases left unmatched: 3. CDR3 sequence: CASSEENRGNEQFF. In DNA, the CDR3 is TGTGCCAGCAGTGAAGAAAACAGGGGCAATGAGCAGTTCTTC.

The chain uses TRBV11-3 and TRBJ2-1; 7 bases are a match to TRBD1. This CDR3 spans 17 amino acids. Germline loops: CDR1 SGHNT, CDR2 YENEEA. J gave up 6 bases and V 3 bases, and 14 bases lay outside the gene matches. The CDR3 is CASSLRGLGTEGNEQFF. The CDR3 bases are TGTGCCAGCAGCTTGAGGGGGCTCGGGACAGAGGGCAATGAGCAGTTCTTC. Supplemented by reference TRBV11-3 and TRBJ2-1, the full variable domain reads EAGVVQSPRYKIIEKKQPVAFWCNPISGHNTLYWYLQNLGQGPELLIRYENEEAVDDSQLPKDRFSAERLKGVDSTLKIQPAELGDSAVYLCASSLRGLGTEGNEQFFGPGTRLTVL.

V usage is TRBV19 and J usage is TRBJ2-5; no reliable D call. V shed 6 bases and J shed 2 bases, with 10 bases lying between them. Germline loops: CDR1 LNHDA, CDR2 SQIVND (reference sequence). The CDR3 sequence is 13 residues long. The CDR3 DNA follows: TGTGCCAGTAGAAAGACACTGCAAGAGACCCAGTACTTC. Amino acids: CASRKTLQETQYF.

The CDR3 spells CASSRLTAFSGNTIYF. CDR3 coding DNA: TGTGCCAGCAGCCGTTTGACAGCGTTCTCTGGAAACACCATATATTTT. V is TRBV5-8 and J is TRBJ1-3; maybe TRBD1 (5 bases). The CDR3 is made up of 16 amino acids. Trimming removed 4 bases at V and 0 bases at J, with 14 bases between. In germline, CDR1 is SGHTS, CDR2 YDEGEE.

This chain joins TRBV30 and TRBJ2-5; 12 bases align to TRBD2. Germline CDR1 GTSNPN, CDR2 SVGIG (reference sequence). This CDR3 spans 14 amino acids. Trimming removed 3 bases from V and 5 bases from J; junction bases left unmatched: 4. CDR3 DNA sequence: TGTGCCTGGAGGCCTAGCGGGAGGGGCGAGACCCAGTACTTC. Its translation: CAWRPSGRGETQYF.